Listed below are T cell receptor beta chains from one sample, sequenced in a study of read filtering for tumor transcriptome and immune sequencing. MiXCR, applied by TCRdb to the reads, yields one record per CDR3 protein. This repertoire shows 40,000 or so distinct CDR3 sequences, about 13% found once; its top ten account for less than 9%. The sample consisted of a population of CD138-negative cells sorted from bone marrow. These receptors all stem from a donor at least 40 years old with multiple myeloma. Both conserved end residues are part of each CDR3. A D gene is named only where the DNA matches it firmly. The size entry is marked missing in some rows and otherwise reads once, few, many or a size class.

CDR3nt | CDR3aa | abundance | v_gene | d_gene | j_gene
TGTGCCAGCAGTTATGGGACACCTTACAATGAGCAGTTCTTC | CASSYGTPYNEQFF | many | TRBV6-5 | - | TRBJ2-1
TGCGCCAGCAGCCTCCAGGGGGCGGGGGATACGCAGTATTTT | CASSLQGAGDTQYF | many | TRBV5-1 | TRBD1 | TRBJ2-3
TGTGCCAGCAGCCAAGGGGCCAAGGGTGGTCAGCCCCAGCATTTT | CASSQGAKGGQPQHF | many | TRBV3-1 | - | TRBJ1-5
TGCAGTGCCTCCCCGGGGACAGGCAATAATTCACCCCTCCACTTT | CSASPGTGNNSPLHF | - | TRBV20-1 | TRBD1 | TRBJ1-6
TGTGCCAGCAGCCAGCGGGGGTCCTACAATGAGCAGTTCTTC | CASSQRGSYNEQFF | many | TRBV7-2 | TRBD2 | TRBJ2-1
TGCAGCGTTCGAGGGGGGAACACTGAAGCTTTCTTT | CSVRGGNTEAFF | many | TRBV29-1 | - | TRBJ1-1
TGTGCCAGCAGCTTAGGGGTCCTGGGACCTTACAATGAGCAGTTCTTC | CASSLGVLGPYNEQFF | many | TRBV7-8 | - | TRBJ2-1
TGCGCCAGCAGCCTCACGGGACAGGTTACGACTGAAGCTTTCTTT | CASSLTGQVTTEAFF | many | TRBV5-1 | TRBD1 | TRBJ1-1
TGTGCCAGCACCCGGGCCCGGACCAGGACCCAGTACTTC | CASTRARTRTQYF | many | TRBV12-3/TRBV12-4 | - | TRBJ2-5
TGCGCCAGCAGCTGGGGACCGGGGACGAATGAGCAGTTCTTC | CASSWGPGTNEQFF | many | TRBV5-1 | - | TRBJ2-1
TGTGCCAGCAGCGCGGGACAGGGGCCAGATACGCAGTATTTT | CASSAGQGPDTQYF | medium-sized | TRBV9 | TRBD1 | TRBJ2-3
TGTGCCAGCAGCTTGCAGGGCTACGAGCAGTACTTC | CASSLQGYEQYF | many | TRBV7-9 | - | TRBJ2-7
TGTGCCAGCAGTCATGGGCAGGGGCTAGATACCGGGGAGCTGTTTTTT | CASSHGQGLDTGELFF | many | TRBV6-6 | - | TRBJ2-2
TGTGCCAGCAAACCGAGGGCTGGGAACACTGAAGCTTTCTTT | CASKPRAGNTEAFF | - | TRBV6-5 | - | TRBJ1-1
TGTGCCAGCACCGGGACAGCAGAGACCCAGTACTTC | CASTGTAETQYF | many | TRBV7-9 | TRBD1 | TRBJ2-5
TGTGCCAGCAGGCGGGGATCCGCTAATGAAAAACTGTTTTTT | CASRRGSANEKLFF | many | TRBV2 | - | TRBJ1-4
TGTGCCACCAGCAGAGAAGTCCTCAAGAGCGGGGGAGGCACAGATACGCAGTATTTT | CATSREVLKSGGGTDTQYF | many | TRBV15 | TRBD2 | TRBJ2-3
TGTGCCAGCAGCCAAGAGGCCGGGACTAGCGTGAAGAATGAGCAGTTCTTC | CASSQEAGTSVKNEQFF | many | TRBV3-1 | TRBD2 | TRBJ2-1
TGTGCCAGTCGAATGGGTGGTAGCCACGAGCAGTACTTC | CASRMGGSHEQYF | many | TRBV19 | - | TRBJ2-7
TGTGCCAGCAGCTTGGCGGGTTGGGGACAGGGGGAAGGAAGCAATCAGCCCCAGCATTTT | CASSLAGWGQGEGSNQPQHF | many | TRBV5-6 | TRBD1 | TRBJ1-5
TGTGCCAGTACCGACCTCTTGCACCAGCATTTT | CASTDLLHQHF | many | TRBV19 | - | TRBJ1-5
TGCGGTGCTAGACCTCTAGCGGGGGGTTTCTACGAGCAGTACTTC | CGARPLAGGFYEQYF | - | TRBV20-1 | TRBD2 | TRBJ2-7
TGTGCCAGTAGTCCCGGGGGCGAAAGCATTCAGCCCCAGCATTTT | CASSPGGESIQPQHF | many | TRBV19 | - | TRBJ1-5
TGTGCCAGCAGAAACCCGGGGTGGTATACTGAAGCTTTCTTT | CASRNPGWYTEAFF | many | TRBV6-5 | - | TRBJ1-1
TGTGCCAGCAGCTTCTACGGTAACACTGAAGCTTTCTTT | CASSFYGNTEAFF | many | TRBV7-8 | - | TRBJ1-1
TGCAGGGTTGAAATAGTCGGGGGGCGCTACAATGAGCAGTTCTTC | CRVEIVGGRYNEQFF | - | TRBV29-1 | - | TRBJ2-1
TGTGCCAGCAGTTACTCGCCGACCGGAATAGCCAAAAACATTCAGTACTTC | CASSYSPTGIAKNIQYF | many | TRBV6-2/TRBV6-3 | - | TRBJ2-4
TGTGCCCGAAAGGGACCCACGAGGGAGACCCAGTACTTC | CARKGPTRETQYF | many | TRBV21-1 | - | TRBJ2-5
TGCGCCAGCAGCCAAGAGTTAGCGGCCTACAATGAGCAGTTCTTC | CASSQELAAYNEQFF | many | TRBV4-1 | - | TRBJ2-1
TGTGCCACCAGCAGAGATCGCCTCCCCGGCGGGGAGCTGTTTTTT | CATSRDRLPGGELFF | many | TRBV15 | - | TRBJ2-2
TGTGCCAGCAGTGAAGGGGTTGCTAGCGGAGGGAATGAGCAGTTCTTC | CASSEGVASGGNEQFF | many | TRBV25-1 | TRBD2 | TRBJ2-1
TGTGCCAGCAGCTTTATGAAGGGACTGGGCGGGACTGAAGCTTTCTTT | CASSFMKGLGGTEAFF | - | TRBV7-8 | - | TRBJ1-1
TGCGCCAGCAGCATCTCCGGGACCTACAATGAGCAGTTCTTC | CASSISGTYNEQFF | many | TRBV5-1 | - | TRBJ2-1
TGTGCCAGCAGCGCTGCGATGCCTGGGGCCAACGTCCTGACTTTC | CASSAAMPGANVLTF | many | TRBV7-3 | - | TRBJ2-6
TGTGCCAGCAGCCCTGGACAAAATCAGCCCCAGCATTTT | CASSPGQNQPQHF | many | TRBV3-1 | - | TRBJ1-5
TGCAGTGCTCCCAAGGACGGGTTTCTAAACACTGAAGCTTTCTTT | CSAPKDGFLNTEAFF | many | TRBV20-1 | - | TRBJ1-1
TGTGCCAGCAGCTTGGGGACAGGGTTAGGTGAGACCCAGTACTTC | CASSLGTGLGETQYF | many | TRBV7-9 | TRBD1 | TRBJ2-5
TGTGCCAGCAGTTACTCGATAACAGGGGTTAGCACCATATATTTT | CASSYSITGVSTIYF | - | TRBV6-5 | TRBD1 | TRBJ1-3
TGTGCCAGCAGCTTAAAGCCACAGGGCTACGAGCAGTACTTC | CASSLKPQGYEQYF | many | TRBV7-3 | - | TRBJ2-7
TGTGCCAGCAGTGAAGAGGGGTTAACGTCAGCTTTCTTT | CASSEEGLTSAFF | many | TRBV2 | - | TRBJ1-1
TGCGCCAGCAGTGAGTCGAAGGGACAGGGTTTGAACACCGGGGAGCTGTTTTTT | CASSESKGQGLNTGELFF | many | TRBV10-1 | TRBD1 | TRBJ2-2
TGTGCCAGCTCACCCCGTCCCCGGGAGGTCGGCTACACCTTC | CASSPRPREVGYTF | - | TRBV18 | - | TRBJ1-2
TGTGCCAGCAGCCAAACCGGGACAGGATTTTCACCCCTCCACTTT | CASSQTGTGFSPLHF | many | TRBV6-2/TRBV6-3 | TRBD1 | TRBJ1-6
TGTGCCAGCAGCCAAGCGAGCGGGAGGGTAAACAATGAGCAGTTCTTC | CASSQASGRVNNEQFF | many | TRBV3-1 | TRBD2 | TRBJ2-1
TGCGGGGGGACGGGGGGGCTCTTACCCACAGATACGCAGTATTTT | CGGTGGLLPTDTQYF | - | TRBV20-1 | TRBD2 | TRBJ2-3
TGTGCCAGCAGCCCTGGTCTGGAGACAGATACGCAGTATTTT | CASSPGLETDTQYF | few | TRBV7-3 | - | TRBJ2-3
TGTGCCAGCAGTTCTAGCGGGACAGATACGCAGTATTTT | CASSSSGTDTQYF | many | TRBV5-5 | TRBD2 | TRBJ2-3
TGTGCCAGCAGCTTACCCCGCGAGGGCCGTAGCAATCAGCCCCAGCATTTT | CASSLPREGRSNQPQHF | many | TRBV7-8 | - | TRBJ1-5
TGCGCCAGCAGCTTGGCCGGGACTAGCCTTTACAATGAGCAGTTCTTC | CASSLAGTSLYNEQFF | many | TRBV5-1 | TRBD2 | TRBJ2-1
TGTGCCACCAGCAGAGGACAGAACACTGAAGCTTTCTTT | CATSRGQNTEAFF | many | TRBV15 | - | TRBJ1-1
- | CASSFLWQGEVDEQFF | many | TRBV5-6 | - | TRBJ2-1
TGTGCCAGCAGCCAGCTACGTTCTTCCTACAATGAGCAGTTCTTC | CASSQLRSSYNEQFF | many | TRBV7-2 | - | TRBJ2-1
TGTGCCAGCAGCCAAGGGGCAGGGAGGAACTATGGCTACACCTTC | CASSQGAGRNYGYTF | many | TRBV3-1 | - | TRBJ1-2
TGTGCCAGCAGCCATCGCTCCTACGAGCAGTACTTC | CASSHRSYEQYF | many | TRBV13 | - | TRBJ2-7
TGCGCCAGCAGCTTGGGACTAGCTGCAGATACGCAGTATTTT | CASSLGLAADTQYF | - | TRBV5-1 | TRBD2 | TRBJ2-3
TGTGCCAGCTCACCAGGACAGGTCGGGGGAGAGACCCAGTACTTC | CASSPGQVGGETQYF | many | TRBV18 | - | TRBJ2-5
TGTGCCAGCCAAGACAGGGAAACCTACGAGCAGTACTTC | CASQDRETYEQYF | many | TRBV6-1 | TRBD1 | TRBJ2-7
TGTGCCAGCAGCCCCGGGACTAGCGGGAGGGCATGGGGGGATGAGCAGTTCTTC | CASSPGTSGRAWGDEQFF | many | TRBV7-2 | TRBD2 | TRBJ2-1
TGTGCCAGCAGCGCTATAGTGAGCAATGAGCAGTTCTTC | CASSAIVSNEQFF | medium-sized | TRBV7-3 | - | TRBJ2-1